This TCR beta chain was found in a study of spatial heterogeneity in lung cancer (dated by TCRdb to about 2019). Background for the entire study: The donors were about 65 patients from the lung TRACERx cohort who had early-stage, untreated non-small cell lung cancer. Follow-up PBMC samples were sequenced whenever available, with a median time to follow-up of 2 to 3 years after resection. More beta-chain than alpha-chain transcripts were consistently detected, likely reflecting higher beta-chain transcript abundance. In the raw uncorrected reads, each unique combination of TCR and UMI appeared on average more than ten times. TCR alpha and beta repertoires were quantitatively compared across multiple tumor regions, matched nontumor lung and blood in non-small cell lung cancer. Nonsynonymous mutation counts, determined by whole-exome sequencing of tumor tissue, were related to features of the TCR repertoire. Both alpha and beta chains were TCR-sequenced in samples taken at surgery, namely 220 tumor regions, 62 to 65 matched nontumor lung samples and 45 to 60 PBMC samples.

On the study overall, not on this receptor specifically: Ubiquitous expanded tumor TCRs were detected in blood more often at tumor resection than at routine follow-up. Comparisons of baseline and follow-up blood repertoires included only 14 patients. Additional single-cell paired TCR alpha and beta sequencing was considered necessary to confirm, at a functional level, the hypothesis that regional TCRs recognize regional mutations.

Library generation was performed with 5' RACE. Instrument used: NextSeq 500. To allow correction of PCR and sequencing errors, the TCR library protocol tagged every TCR cDNA molecule with a unique molecular identifier. In the authors' own workflow: TCR identification, UMI-based error correction and CDR3 extraction were all carried out with Decombinator tools. Expanded TCRs were defined as those above a frequency of 2 per 1,000, corresponding to the top 1% of the tumor frequency distribution. Renyi diversity was computed with the R vegan package after each repertoire had been subsampled 100 times to 5,000 TCRs. To build CDR3 similarity networks, amino acid triplet string-kernel similarity was used, and CDR3s were connected when their pairwise similarity was above 0.82. TCRdb reprocessed the public reads (quality trimming at Q25 with fastp, clone calling with MiXCR) and kept in-frame beta chains. Records with the same CDR3 protein are collapsed into one entry carrying the most frequent genes and DNA. The V and J calls come from TCRdb's annotation, not from the publication. The sample table shows 110,000 or so distinct CDR3 sequences, and about 10% are seen once. The ten largest make up about 24% of the sample.

Including cysteine and phenylalanine, the CDR3 has 18 amino acids. The DNA shown is the 54-base CDR3, in frame from base 1. Trimming leaves V shorter by 2 bases and J shorter by 4 bases, with the junction holding 13 bases beyond the gene matches. This clonotype came up many times. The antigen it binds to is not known. No quality values exist for individual bases; no much larger clone is one base distant. Sample time point, as interpreted from the label and publication: blood at routine non-recurrence follow-up after resection. For TCR sequencing, whole RNA was extracted from tumor and nontumor lung tissue, or from cryopreserved PBMC samples, and no cell sorting was done. Only patients for whom sufficient RNA was available from at least two tumor regions were selected for TCR sequencing.

This sequence was found in a female donor with early-stage non-small cell lung cancer. The rearranged chain carries TRBV12-3 or TRBV12-4 and TRBJ1-5; 8 middle bases align to TRBD1. The source material was PBMCs, sampled at follow-up. The CDR3 loop reads CASSLYRGDGSLNQPQHF. The nucleotide sequence reads as follows: TGTGCCAGCAGTTTATACAGGGGGGACGGAAGCCTTAATCAGCCCCAGCATTTT.